Described below is a single TCR beta chain sequence and its context. Its antigen is as yet unknown. Measured with immunoSEQ multiplex PCR; TCRdb has only the in-frame clones, and not every one. The sample contains about 110,000 clones, around 91% of which appear only once. The data belong to a study of T cell responses to AZD1222 COVID-19 vaccine. Study outcomes and limitations: Across the whole spike, CD4 TCRs peaked at regions 160-218 and 743-854. Spike-specific TCR breadth and depth grew following two AZD1222 doses. Repertoires in all cases were sampled only once the peak T cell response had passed. White British people made up most donors, females outnumbered males, and clonal diversity was possibly underestimated.

From germline, CDR1 is SGDLS and CDR2 YYNGEE. This CDR3 comprises 21 residues. Trimming at V came to 3 bases and at J to 3 bases, leaving 15 bases not matched to a gene. The sequencing here drew on peripheral blood, taken on day 0 of AZD1222 vaccination. The chain has TRBV9 and TRBJ2-2, with TRBD2 matching over 15 bases. This receptor was obtained from an adult in good health. CDR3 bases: TGTGCCAGCAGCGCAGGACTAGCGGGGGGGAATATGGCGTGGGACACCGGGGAGCTGTTTTTT. It specifies CASSAGLAGGNMAWDTGELFF.